This passage covers 19 T cell receptor beta chains from one sample sequenced in a study of shared clonotypes between healthy human individuals. CD8 cells regarded as naive lacked CD45RO, were positively chosen for CCR7, and omitted terminally differentiated effector memory CD45RA+ cells. Measured with immunoSEQ multiplex PCR; TCRdb has only the in-frame clones, and not every one. The repertoire holds 2 million to 2.5 million clones, with about 95% as singletons. The sample was naive CD8+ T cells sorted from blood. These receptors were obtained from a man aged 18 to 30 in good health.

The rearrangement links TRBV19 to TRBJ2-3; 9 bases fit TRBD1. V gave up 4 bases and J gave up 6 bases; unmatched junction bases: 5. Germline V CDR1 and CDR2: LNHDA, SQIVND (reference sequence). The CDR3 extends over 14 amino acids. In DNA, the CDR3 is TGTGCCAGTAGTACCGGGACAGGGTCCGATACGCAGTATTTT. It specifies CASSTGTGSDTQYF.

The chain links TRBV27 to TRBJ2-1; the D is unclear. Germline V gene data show CDR1 as MNHEY and CDR2 as SMNVEV (reference sequence). The CDR3 length is 13 residues. Trimming took 1 base from V and 7 from J, leaving 8 bases between them. The CDR3: CASSLLHSNEQFF. The CDR3 nucleotides are TGTGCCAGCAGTTTATTGCATTCGAATGAGCAGTTCTTC.

The V call is TRBV11-2, the J call TRBJ2-5, with D unresolved. The CDR3 is 14 amino acids. Germline loops: CDR1 SGHAT, CDR2 FQNNGV. With 1 base removed from V and 0 bases from J, the gap between germline ends came to 6 bases. This chain's CDR3 is CASSLGQNQETQYF. CDR3 coding DNA: TGTGCCAGCAGCTTAGGTCAGAACCAAGAGACCCAGTACTTC.

The chain combines TRBV5-7 with TRBJ2-3; 10 positions match TRBD1. TRBV5-7 is assigned to the ORF class and has an uncertain function. This CDR3 has 17 residues. Losses at the gene ends were 6 bases for V and 3 bases for J; bases not matched to a gene: 13. CDR3 sequence reads: CASTLRGGQGVTDTQYF. The CDR3 region has the DNA TGTGCCAGCACCCTACGAGGTGGACAGGGGGTAACAGATACGCAGTATTTT.

Details on this clone: Within the sample, other DNA sequences also encode this same CDR3. V and J are TRBV29-1 and TRBJ1-2; a weak D match, TRBD1 (5 bases). Germline assignment: CDR1 SQVTM and CDR2 ANQGSEA. V was pared by 0 bases and J by 2 bases, with 10 bases between. The CDR3 consists of 14 residues. The CDR3: CSVEDLGGNYGYTF. For the CDR3, the DNA is TGCAGCGTTGAAGATCTCGGGGGGAACTATGGCTACACCTTC. Full variable domain (outside the CDR3, taken from reference TRBV29-1 and TRBJ1-2): SAVISQKPSRDICQRGTSLTIQCQVDSQVTMMFWYRQQPGQSLTLIATANQGSEATYESGFVIDKFPISRPNLTFSTLTVSNMSPEDSSIYLCSVEDLGGNYGYTFGSGTRLTVV.

V gene TRBV11-2 combines with J gene TRBJ2-7, with D possibly being TRBD2 (6 bases). Trimming removed 5 bases from V and 4 bases from J, with 12 bases in between. Germline CDR1 reads SGHAT; CDR2 reads FQNNGV. This CDR3 has 13 residues. The CDR3 sequence: CASSMGLSYEQYF. CDR3 sequence (DNA): TGTGCCAGCAGCATGGGACTTTCATACGAGCAGTACTTC.

Of note for this clone: The same CDR3 is also encoded by other DNA sequences in this sample. The V and J genes are TRBV7-9 and TRBJ1-1; 8 bases fit TRBD1. There are 12 residues in the CDR3. From germline, CDR1 is SEHNR and CDR2 FQNEAQ (reference sequence). The V and J ends lost 6 bases and 5 bases, in that order; junction bases with no gene match: 2. CDR3 DNA sequence: TGTGCCAGCAGTGACAGGGGTACTGAAGCTTTCTTT. Amino acids: CASSDRGTEAFF.

This chain connects TRBV5-1 to TRBJ1-3; no firm D call. Germline V gene lookup returns CDR1 SGHRS and CDR2 YFSETQ. The V end was cut by 1 base, the J end by 0 bases, with 8 bases between. This CDR3 has 15 amino acids. Written as DNA, the CDR3 is TGCGCCAGCAGCTTGATGGGAAACTCTGGAAACACCATATATTTT. Its translation is CASSLMGNSGNTIYF.

The CDR3 DNA is TGTGCCAGCAGCCCCCCCACAGGGAATTCACCCCTCCACTTT. Translation gives CASSPPTGNSPLHF. The rearrangement joins TRBV9 to TRBJ1-6; D perhaps matches TRBD1 (6 bases). V lost 4 bases and J 7 bases, leaving 12 bases between the germline ends. The germline V gene encodes CDR1 SGDLS and CDR2 YYNGEE. The CDR3 is 14 residues long. Using reference TRBV9 and TRBJ1-6 for the parts outside the CDR3, the full variable domain is DSGVTQTPKHLITATGQRVTLRCSPRSGDLSVYWYQQSLDQGLQFLIQYYNGEERAKGNILERFSAQQFPDLHSELNLSSLELGDSALYFCASSPPTGNSPLHFGNGTRLTVT.

This chain connects TRBV6-6 to TRBJ2-7; perhaps D is TRBD1 or TRBD2 (5 bases each). CDR3 size: 15 residues. V gave up 0 bases and J gave up 3 bases, with 12 bases separating them. The germline CDR1 and CDR2 sequences are MNHNY and SVGAGI (reference sequence). The CDR3 spells CASSYSTGQSYEQYF. CDR3 sequence (DNA): TGTGCCAGCAGTTACTCAACGGGGCAAAGCTACGAGCAGTACTTC.

J is TRBJ2-3 and V is TRBV27; no clear D. This CDR3 spans 13 amino acids. Germline-derived CDR1 and CDR2 are MNHEY and SMNVEV (reference sequence). Trimming took 7 bases from V and 3 from J, leaving 11 bases between them. The CDR3 DNA follows: TGTGCCAGCACTCGAGGTGGAACAGATACGCAGTATTTT. Amino acids: CASTRGGTDTQYF.

The chain recombines TRBV10-3 with TRBJ1-1; D not certain. In germline, CDR1 is ENHRY, CDR2 SYGVKD. The CDR3 contains 17 residues. The V end was cut by 1 base, the J end by 6 bases, with 21 bases between. The DNA of the CDR3 is TGTGCCATCAGTGAGTTGAGTAGTCGGGCTCCAAACGCTGAAGCTTTCTTT. This sequence encodes CAISELSSRAPNAEAFF.

V is TRBV5-8 and J is TRBJ1-2; the D gene is possibly TRBD1 (5 bases). The CDR3 totals 14 residues. V was pared by 4 bases and J by 0 bases, with 10 bases between. Germline V gene sequence: CDR1 SGHTS, CDR2 YDEGEE. CDR3 sequence: CASSRRQTNYGYTF. As DNA, the CDR3 is TGTGCCAGCAGCCGTAGACAGACTAACTATGGCTACACCTTC.

The chain recombines TRBV30 with TRBJ1-6; D is ambiguous. CDR3 size: 14 residues. Germline V gene sequence: CDR1 GTSNPN, CDR2 SVGIG (reference sequence). The V and J ends lost 4 bases and 9 bases respectively, with 16 bases between them. DNA of the CDR3: TGTGCCTGGACCCCCAGGAGAGGCGTTTCACCCCTCCACTTT. Encoded protein: CAWTPRRGVSPLHF.

In its sample, this clone was seen a few times. Within the sample, other DNA sequences also encode this same CDR3. V gene TRBV9 combines with J gene TRBJ2-5, with TRBD1 matching over 7 bases. Germline V gene lookup returns CDR1 SGDLS and CDR2 YYNGEE. The CDR3 consists of 14 residues. The junction had 2 bases not matched to a gene; V was cut back by 2 bases and J by 1 base. This CDR3 is CASSVWDSQETQYF. DNA of the CDR3: TGTGCCAGCAGCGTGTGGGACAGCCAAGAGACCCAGTACTTC.

The rearrangement uses TRBV10-3 and TRBJ2-1, with 9 bases lining up with TRBD2. V dropped 6 bases and J dropped 10; count of bases not matched to a gene: 7. Per the germline V gene, CDR1 is ENHRY and CDR2 is SYGVKD. The CDR3 spans 13 residues. This CDR3 reads CAIRGTSLEEQFF. Here the CDR3 DNA reads TGTGCCATCAGAGGGACTAGCCTCGAGGAGCAGTTCTTC.

V is TRBV7-9 and J is TRBJ2-3; 11 bases map to TRBD2. Germline assignment: CDR1 SEHNR and CDR2 FQNEAQ (reference sequence). V shed 1 base, J shed 2 bases, and the junction held 2 bases outside the gene matches. The length of the CDR3 is 16 residues. The CDR3 reads CASSLGLAGPTDTQYF. CDR3 in DNA: TGTGCCAGCAGCTTAGGACTAGCGGGGCCCACAGATACGCAGTATTTT.

The chain links TRBV7-9 to TRBJ2-7, with 10 bases matching TRBD1. This CDR3 region has 15 residues. The germline V gene has CDR1 SEHNR and CDR2 FQNEAQ (reference sequence). With V trimmed by 6 bases and J by 1 base, 6 bases remained unmatched. Written as DNA, the CDR3 is TGTGCCAGCAGAACCGGGACAGGGGAGTCCTACGAGCAGTACTTC. Translating it yields CASRTGTGESYEQYF.

The rearrangement joins TRBV5-1 to TRBJ2-7; D may be TRBD1 (5 bases). The CDR3 has 14 amino acids. The ends were cut back, 4 bases at V and 2 bases at J, with 13 bases in the middle. Looked up from germline, CDR1 is SGHRS and CDR2 is YFSETQ. Here the CDR3 reads CASSLDSGAYEQYF. The DNA of the CDR3 is TGCGCCAGCAGCCTCGACAGTGGAGCCTACGAGCAGTACTTC.